This is a list of T cell receptor beta chains from one sample in a study of CD8 T cells in ankylosing spondylitis. Each CDR3 protein is one row after TCRdb ran MiXCR on the 5' RACE reads. The sample shows about 750,000 distinct CDR3 sequences, around 20% of them seen only once. The sample consisted of blood, either unsorted or a sorted T cell fraction (not recorded which). These receptor sequences come from a male donor with ankylosing spondylitis. Both conserved end residues are part of each CDR3. The D gene is left open where the match is weak. Size is omitted from some rows. Given values are once, few, many or a class for expanded clones.

abundance	v_gene	d_gene	j_gene	CDR3aa	CDR3nt
few	TRBV27	-	TRBJ2-2	CASSLYALDTGELFF	TGTGCCAGCAGTTTATATGCCTTGGACACCGGGGAGCTGTTTTTT
few	TRBV5-4	-	TRBJ2-2	CASSLELGANTGELFF	TGTGCCAGCAGCTTGGAACTAGGCGCGAACACCGGGGAGCTGTTTTTT
few	TRBV30	-	TRBJ2-3	CAWSLVFTDTQYF	TGTGCCTGGAGTCTGGTGTTCACAGATACGCAGTATTTT
-	TRBV6-5	-	TRBJ2-2	CASRPPTGELFF	TGTGCCAGCAGGCCCCCCACCGGGGAGCTGTTTTTT
many	TRBV5-1	-	TRBJ2-3	CASRSRGVATDTQYF	TGCGCCAGCAGAAGCAGGGGGGTTGCCACAGATACGCAGTATTTT
many	TRBV7-2	TRBD1	TRBJ2-5	CASSLGGGPQETQYF	TGTGCCAGCAGCTTAGGAGGGGGCCCTCAAGAGACCCAGTACTTC
-	TRBV20-1	TRBD1	TRBJ1-6	CSASKGQTASPLHF	TGCAGTGCTAGTAAGGGACAGACAGCTTCACCCCTCCACTTT
-	TRBV7-6	TRBD1	TRBJ2-7	CASQGTVSYEQYF	TGTGCCTCCCAAGGGACAGTTTCCTACGAGCAGTACTTC
many	TRBV6-4	TRBD2	TRBJ2-3	CASSDNSGGTDTQYF	TGTGCCAGCAGTGATAATAGCGGGGGCACAGATACGCAGTATTTT
-	TRBV6-7	-	TRBJ1-3	CARTTAHSGNTIYF	TGTGCCAGAACGACAGCACACTCTGGAAACACCATATATTTT
-	TRBV5-1	TRBD2	TRBJ2-7	CASSFGGLAGTYKYEQYF	TGCGCCAGCAGCTTTGGGGGACTAGCGGGGACTTACAAATACGAGCAGTACTTC
many	TRBV12-3/TRBV12-4	-	TRBJ2-7	CASSRPGTYEQYF	TGTGCCAGCAGTCGCCCAGGGACCTACGAGCAGTACTTC
few	TRBV20-1	-	TRBJ2-7	CSASEQGYEQYF	TGCAGTGCTAGTGAACAGGGCTACGAGCAGTACTTC
few	TRBV3-1	-	TRBJ1-5	CASSQADTYQPQHF	TGTGCCAGCAGCCAAGCGGACACTTATCAGCCCCAGCATTTT
few	TRBV4-1	-	TRBJ2-1	CASSPSDIESSYNEQFF	TGCGCCAGCAGCCCAAGTGACATCGAGAGCTCCTACAATGAGCAGTTCTTC
few	TRBV27	-	TRBJ1-1	CASSFLDTEGEAFF	TGTGCCAGCAGTTTCCTGGACACCGAAGGTGAGGCTTTCTTT